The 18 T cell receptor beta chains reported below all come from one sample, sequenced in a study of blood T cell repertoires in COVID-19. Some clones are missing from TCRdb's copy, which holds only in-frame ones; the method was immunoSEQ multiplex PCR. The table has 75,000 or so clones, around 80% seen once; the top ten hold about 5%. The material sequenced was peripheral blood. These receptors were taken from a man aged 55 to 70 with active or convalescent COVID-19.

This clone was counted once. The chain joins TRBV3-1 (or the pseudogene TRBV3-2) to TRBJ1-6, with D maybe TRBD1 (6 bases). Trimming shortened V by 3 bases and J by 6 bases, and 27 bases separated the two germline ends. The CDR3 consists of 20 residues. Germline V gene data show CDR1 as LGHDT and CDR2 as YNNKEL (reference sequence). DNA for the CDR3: TGTGCCAGCAGCCAGAGGAGTTTCCGGGACAAGAAATTGGCTAATTCACCCCTCCACTTT. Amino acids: CASSQRSFRDKKLANSPLHF.

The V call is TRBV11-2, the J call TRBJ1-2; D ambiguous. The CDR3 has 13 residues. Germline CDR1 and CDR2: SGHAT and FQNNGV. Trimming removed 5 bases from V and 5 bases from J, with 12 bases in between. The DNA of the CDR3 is TGTGCCAGCAGCCAGTCGTCGCCTTATGGCTACACCTTC. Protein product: CASSQSSPYGYTF. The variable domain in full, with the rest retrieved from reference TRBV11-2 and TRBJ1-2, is EAGVAQSPRYKIIEKRQSVAFWCNPISGHATLYWYQQILGQGPKLLIQFQNNGVVDDSQLPKDRFSAERLKGVDSTLKIQPAKLEDSAVYLCASSQSSPYGYTFGSGTRLTVV.

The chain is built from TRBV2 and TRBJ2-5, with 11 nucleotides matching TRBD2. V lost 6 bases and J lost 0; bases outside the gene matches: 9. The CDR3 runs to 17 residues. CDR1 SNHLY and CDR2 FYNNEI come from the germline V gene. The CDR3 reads CASRSPSGGTYQETQYF. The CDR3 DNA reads TGTGCCAGCAGGAGTCCTAGCGGGGGGACCTACCAAGAGACCCAGTACTTC.

The CDR3 reads CASSLIDRGLGEQYF. Written as DNA, the CDR3 is TGTGCCAGCAGCCTAATCGACAGGGGGCTGGGCGAGCAGTACTTC. The chain recombines TRBV6-5 with TRBJ2-7; the match to TRBD1 covers 10 bases. Germline V gene lookup returns CDR1 MNHEY and CDR2 SVGAGI. This CDR3 contains 15 residues. The J segment lost 6 bases and the V segment lost 6 bases, leaving 11 bases of the junction unmatched.

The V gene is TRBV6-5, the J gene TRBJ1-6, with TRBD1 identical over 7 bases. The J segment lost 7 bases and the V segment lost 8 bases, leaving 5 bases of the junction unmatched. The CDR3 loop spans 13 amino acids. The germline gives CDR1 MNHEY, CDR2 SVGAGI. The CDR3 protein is CASADRSNSPLHF. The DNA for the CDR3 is TGTGCCAGCGCGGACAGGTCAAATTCACCCCTCCACTTT.

The CDR3 region is CASSDRVGANVLTF. The DNA of the CDR3 is TGTGCCAGCAGTGACAGGGTTGGGGCCAACGTCCTGACTTTC. The chain has TRBV6-1 and TRBJ2-6, with D possibly matching TRBD1 (5 bases). V dropped 3 bases and J dropped 3 bases, with 6 bases sitting between them. CDR1 MNHNS and CDR2 SASEGT come from the germline V gene. This CDR3 contains 14 residues.

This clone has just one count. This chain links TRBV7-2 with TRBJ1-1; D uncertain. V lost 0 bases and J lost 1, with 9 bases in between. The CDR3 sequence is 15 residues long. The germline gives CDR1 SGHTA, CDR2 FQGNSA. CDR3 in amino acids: CASSLATLGNTEAFF. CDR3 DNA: TGTGCCAGCAGCTTAGCGACACTGGGGAACACTGAAGCTTTCTTT.

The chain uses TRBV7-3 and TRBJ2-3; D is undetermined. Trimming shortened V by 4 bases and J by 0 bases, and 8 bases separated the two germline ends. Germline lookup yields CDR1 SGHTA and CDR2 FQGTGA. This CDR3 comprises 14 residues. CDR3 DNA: TGTGCCAGCAGCTCCGGTCCGAGCACAGATACGCAGTATTTT. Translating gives CASSSGPSTDTQYF.

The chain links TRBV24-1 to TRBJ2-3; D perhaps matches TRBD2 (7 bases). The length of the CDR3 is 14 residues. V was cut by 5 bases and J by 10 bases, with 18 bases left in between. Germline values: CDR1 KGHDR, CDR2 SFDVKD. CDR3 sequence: CATSAGGGAGPQYF. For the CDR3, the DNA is TGTGCCACCAGTGCCGGAGGGGGGGCCGGGCCGCAGTATTTT.

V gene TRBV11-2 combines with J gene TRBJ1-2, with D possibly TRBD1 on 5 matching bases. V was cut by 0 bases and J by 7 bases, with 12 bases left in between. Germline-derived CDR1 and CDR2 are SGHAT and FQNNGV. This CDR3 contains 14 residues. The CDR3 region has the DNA TGTGCCAGCAGCTTAGACAGGGTAGAGAGTGGCTACACCTTC. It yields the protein CASSLDRVESGYTF.

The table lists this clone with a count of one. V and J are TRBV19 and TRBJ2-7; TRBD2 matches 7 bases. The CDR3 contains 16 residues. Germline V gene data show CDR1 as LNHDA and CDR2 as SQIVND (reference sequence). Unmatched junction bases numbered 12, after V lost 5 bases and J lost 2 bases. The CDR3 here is CASSPLGSGRPYEQYF. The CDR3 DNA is TGTGCCAGTAGTCCCCTGGGTAGCGGGCGGCCCTACGAGCAGTACTTC.

The CDR3 loop reads CASSAPGGHYEQYF. The CDR3 nucleotides read TGTGCCAGCAGCGCGCCAGGGGGCCACTACGAGCAGTACTTC. The rearrangement uses TRBV9 and TRBJ2-7, with 8 nucleotides matching TRBD1. This CDR3 spans 14 amino acids. Germline V lookup: CDR1 SGDLS, CDR2 YYNGEE. J gave up 3 bases and V 3 bases, and 5 bases lay outside the gene matches.

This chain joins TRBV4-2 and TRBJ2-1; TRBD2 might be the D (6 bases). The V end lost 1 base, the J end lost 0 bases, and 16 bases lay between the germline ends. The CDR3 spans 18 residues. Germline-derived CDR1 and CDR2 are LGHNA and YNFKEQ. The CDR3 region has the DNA TGTGCCAGCAGCCAAGCCTATACTAGGGGAGGCTCCTACAATGAGCAGTTCTTC. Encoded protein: CASSQAYTRGGSYNEQFF.

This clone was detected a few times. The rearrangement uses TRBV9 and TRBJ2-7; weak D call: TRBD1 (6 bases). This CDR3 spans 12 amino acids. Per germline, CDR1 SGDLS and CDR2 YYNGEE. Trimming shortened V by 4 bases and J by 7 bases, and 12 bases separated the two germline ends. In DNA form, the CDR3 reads TGTGCCAGCAGCCCAGGGGCCGGGGAGCAGTACTTC. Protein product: CASSPGAGEQYF.

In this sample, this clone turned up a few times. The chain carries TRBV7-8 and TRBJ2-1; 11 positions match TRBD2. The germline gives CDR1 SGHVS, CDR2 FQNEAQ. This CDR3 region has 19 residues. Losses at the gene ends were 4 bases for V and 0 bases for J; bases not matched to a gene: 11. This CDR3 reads CASSSLTLAGGLSYNEQFF. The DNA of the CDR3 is TGTGCCAGCAGCTCGTTGACTCTAGCGGGGGGACTCTCCTACAATGAGCAGTTCTTC. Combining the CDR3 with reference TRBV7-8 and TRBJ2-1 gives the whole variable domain GAGVSQSPRYKVAKRGQDVALRCDPISGHVSLFWYQQALGQGPEFLTYFQNEAQLDKSGLPSDRFFAERPEGSVSTLKIQRTQQEDSAVYLCASSSLTLAGGLSYNEQFFGPGTRLTVL.

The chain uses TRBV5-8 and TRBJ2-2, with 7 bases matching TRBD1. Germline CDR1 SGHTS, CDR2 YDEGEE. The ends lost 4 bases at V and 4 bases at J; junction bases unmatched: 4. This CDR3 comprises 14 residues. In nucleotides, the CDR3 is TGTGCCAGCAGCGTACAGGGGTCCACCGGGGAGCTGTTTTTT. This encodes CASSVQGSTGELFF.

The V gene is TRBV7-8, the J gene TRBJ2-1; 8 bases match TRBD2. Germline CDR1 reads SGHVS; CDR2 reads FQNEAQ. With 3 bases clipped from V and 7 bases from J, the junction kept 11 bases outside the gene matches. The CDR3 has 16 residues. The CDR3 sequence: CASSLEYRGGWNEQFF. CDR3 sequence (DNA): TGTGCCAGCAGCTTGGAGTATCGGGGGGGATGGAATGAGCAGTTCTTC. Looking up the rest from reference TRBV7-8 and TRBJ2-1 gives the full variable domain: GAGVSQSPRYKVAKRGQDVALRCDPISGHVSLFWYQQALGQGPEFLTYFQNEAQLDKSGLPSDRFFAERPEGSVSTLKIQRTQQEDSAVYLCASSLEYRGGWNEQFFGPGTRLTVL.

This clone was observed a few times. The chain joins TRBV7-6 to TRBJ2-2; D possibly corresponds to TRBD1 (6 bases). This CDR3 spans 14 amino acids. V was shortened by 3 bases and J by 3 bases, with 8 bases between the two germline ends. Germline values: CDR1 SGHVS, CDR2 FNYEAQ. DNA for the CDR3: TGTGCCAGCAGCTTGGGACATTACACCGGGGAGCTGTTTTTT. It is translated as CASSLGHYTGELFF.